The 32 T cell receptor beta chains reported below all come from one sample, sequenced in a study of T-cell memory formation after mild COVID-19. TCRdb analysed the 5' RACE reads with MiXCR anew, one entry per CDR3 protein. The sample lists fewer than 700,000 distinct CDR3 sequences, about a sixth seen once, with 12% in the top ten. The specimen sequenced was PBMCs or a T cell subset sorted from them (not recorded which). All receptors come from an adult woman who had mild COVID-19 (a few samples of this study predate the infection). Cell type and time point are not known.

This clonotype was observed at least ten times. The chain carries TRBV12-3 or TRBV12-4 and TRBJ2-6; D is uncertain. This CDR3 comprises 13 residues. The germline V and J ends were trimmed by 7 bases and 1 base, with 5 bases remaining between them. The CDR3 DNA sequence: TGTGCCAGCACTCCGTCTGGGGCCAACGTCCTGACTTTC. It yields the protein CASTPSGANVLTF.

The genes are TRBV11-2 and TRBJ2-3, with TRBD2 matching over 15 bases. CDR3 length: 18 residues. The V gene end was trimmed by 2 bases and the J gene end by 2 bases; junction bases not matched to a gene: 5. In germline, CDR1 is SGHAT, CDR2 FQNNGV. The CDR3 nucleotides read TGTGCCAGCAGCTTACGGACTAGCGGGAGGGCCATCACAGATACGCAGTATTTT. This translates into CASSLRTSGRAITDTQYF.

A few counts support this clonotype. The V gene is TRBV2, the J gene TRBJ1-5; 7 bases are shared with TRBD1. J gave up 2 bases and V 6 bases, and 10 bases lay outside the gene matches. The CDR3 sequence is 16 residues long. Germline V lookup: CDR1 SNHLY, CDR2 FYNNEI. CDR3 nucleotide sequence: TGTGCCAGCAGCGAGTCCTACGACAGGGGCAATCAGCCCCAGCATTTT. This encodes CASSESYDRGNQPQHF.

The chain links TRBV20-1 to TRBJ2-7, with unresolved D. Germline V gene sequence: CDR1 DFQATT, CDR2 SNEGSKA (reference sequence). Trimming removed 3 bases at V and 3 bases at J, with 12 bases between. This CDR3 comprises 13 residues. The CDR3 DNA reads TGCAGTGCTAGGGACCGGCCCCTCTACGAGCAGTACTTC. As protein: CSARDRPLYEQYF.

The chain uses TRBV27 and TRBJ1-1; 11 nucleotides align to TRBD1. V was pared by 5 bases and J by 1 base, with 3 bases of the junction left unmatched. CDR3 size: 15 residues. CDR1 is MNHEY, CDR2 SMNVEV, per germline (reference sequence). CDR3 nucleotide sequence: TGTGCCAGCAGTGTAGGGACAGGGGGGAACACTGAAGCTTTCTTT. This translates into CASSVGTGGNTEAFF.

This clonotype turned up a few times. This chain links TRBV5-5 with TRBJ2-7; 7 bases are shared with TRBD2. V dropped 0 bases and J dropped 0; count of bases not matched to a gene: 3. This CDR3 contains 15 residues. Germline CDR1 reads SGHKS; CDR2 reads YYEKEE (reference sequence). The CDR3 bases are TGTGCCAGCAGCTTGGGGGACTACCTCTCCTACGAGCAGTACTTC. Its protein is CASSLGDYLSYEQYF.

The rearrangement joins TRBV7-3 to TRBJ1-3; D not resolved. The germline gives CDR1 SGHTA, CDR2 FQGTGA. CDR3 length equals 15 residues. The V gene lost 5 bases and the J gene lost 0 bases, with 11 bases spanning the gap. The CDR3 reads CASSPWTASGNTIYF. CDR3 sequence (DNA): TGTGCCAGCAGCCCCTGGACGGCCTCTGGAAACACCATATATTTT.

This clonotype was picked up a small number of times. This rearrangement joins TRBV6-5 to TRBJ1-2, with D possibly matching TRBD1 (5 bases). CDR1 and CDR2 (germline): MNHEY, SVGAGI. The CDR3 runs to 14 residues. With 2 bases removed from V and 5 bases from J, the gap between germline ends came to 12 bases. CDR3 in amino acids: CASSYRGGGYGYTF. CDR3 DNA: TGTGCCAGCAGTTACAGGGGCGGAGGTTATGGCTACACCTTC.

The rearrangement links TRBV30 to TRBJ2-5, with a tentative D call TRBD2 (5 bases). V was pared by 2 bases and J by 2 bases, with 12 bases between. Per germline, CDR1 GTSNPN and CDR2 SVGIG (reference sequence). This CDR3 has 14 amino acids. This CDR3 reads CAWSTSDLQETQYF. For the CDR3, the DNA is TGTGCCTGGAGTACTTCGGACTTGCAAGAGACCCAGTACTTC.

This clonotype turned up a few times. The chain employs TRBV12-3 or TRBV12-4 and TRBJ1-5; 7 bases match TRBD1. V lost 0 bases, J lost 7 bases, and 6 bases stayed unmatched. The CDR3 is made up of 15 amino acids. Here the CDR3 reads CASSLAAGGGQPQHF. The CDR3 DNA reads as TGTGCCAGCAGTTTAGCCGCAGGGGGAGGACAGCCCCAGCATTTT.

This clonotype was found a few times. The chain employs TRBV7-2 and TRBJ1-1, with TRBD1 as a possible D gene (5 bases). CDR3 size: 12 residues. V was clipped by 2 bases and J by 11 bases, with 12 bases between them. CDR1 is SGHTA and CDR2 is FQGNSA in the germline V gene. The CDR3 region is CASSLQGRQAFF. The CDR3 region has the DNA TGTGCCAGCAGCTTACAGGGCCGCCAGGCTTTCTTT.

The chain links TRBV6-2 or TRBV6-3 to TRBJ2-3; no firm D call. Trimming took off 0 bases at V and 6 bases at J, with 4 bases between the two ends. CDR3 length equals 12 residues. The germline V gene has CDR1 MNHEY and CDR2 SVGEGT. CDR3 amino acids: CASSYSSDTQYF. The CDR3 nucleotides are TGTGCCAGCAGTTACTCTTCCGATACGCAGTATTTT.

This clonotype was counted many times. The rearrangement uses TRBV7-3 and TRBJ2-5; tentatively, D is TRBD1 (5 bases). Germline CDR1 is SGHTA and CDR2 is FQGTGA. The CDR3 is 12 amino acids. The V end was cut by 3 bases, the J end by 9 bases, with 11 bases between. Written as DNA, the CDR3 is TGTGCCAGCAGCTTCTCAGGGAAGCCCCAGTACTTC. Protein product: CASSFSGKPQYF.

This chain uses TRBV18 with TRBJ2-5, with no clear D. The CDR3 contains 13 residues. V was pared by 0 bases and J by 1 base, with 3 bases between. Germline CDR1 reads KGHSH; CDR2 reads LQKENI. As DNA, the CDR3 is TGTGCCAGCTCACCACCCTTCCAAGAGACCCAGTACTTC. It encodes CASSPPFQETQYF.

The chain joins TRBV5-4 to TRBJ2-7; D is perhaps TRBD2 (6 bases). The germline gives CDR1 SGHNT, CDR2 YYREEE (reference sequence). The CDR3 covers 15 residues. The V gene lost 1 base and the J gene lost 6 bases, with 17 bases spanning the gap. CDR3 DNA sequence: TGTGCCAGCAGCTTGAACCCTCGGGTCGGGGGCGAGCAGTACTTC. This codes for CASSLNPRVGGEQYF.

This clonotype was seen more than once but under ten times. V is TRBV5-1 and J is TRBJ2-7; D not resolved. The germline V and J ends were trimmed by 0 bases and 0 bases, with 7 bases remaining between them. The germline CDR1 and CDR2 sequences are SGHRS and YFSETQ. The CDR3 loop spans 14 amino acids. The CDR3 region is CASSLERVSYEQYF. DNA for the CDR3: TGCGCCAGCAGCTTGGAAAGGGTCTCCTACGAGCAGTACTTC. The variable domain in full, with the rest retrieved from reference TRBV5-1 and TRBJ2-7, is KAGVTQTPRYLIKTRGQQVTLSCSPISGHRSVSWYQQTPGQGLQFLFEYFSETQRNKGNFPGRFSGRQFSNSRSEMNVSTLELGDSALYLCASSLERVSYEQYFGPGTRLTVT.

V usage is TRBV7-3 and J usage is TRBJ2-1, with 13 bases that match TRBD2. The CDR3 loop spans 15 amino acids. The V gene's germline CDR1 is SGHTA and CDR2 FQGTGA. Trimming took 6 bases from V and 5 from J; bases not matched to a gene: 4. The CDR3 sequence is CASRLTSGRDNEQFF. CDR3 nucleotide sequence: TGTGCCAGCAGACTTACTAGCGGGAGGGACAATGAGCAGTTCTTC.

The J gene is TRBJ2-1, the V gene TRBV5-4; 9 nucleotides match TRBD2. V shed 2 bases and J 4 bases; nucleotides not matched to a gene: 10. CDR1 and CDR2 (germline): SGHNT, YYREEE (reference sequence). The CDR3 totals 17 residues. CDR3 sequence reads: CASSLKGLAGMYNEQFF. Written as DNA, the CDR3 is TGTGCCAGCAGCTTAAAAGGGCTAGCGGGGATGTACAATGAGCAGTTCTTC.

This clonotype was observed a few times. CDR3 region: CASSVRQKNTEAFF. The CDR3 DNA reads as TGTGCCAGCAGTGTAAGACAGAAAAACACTGAAGCTTTCTTT. The chain joins TRBV6-1 to TRBJ1-1, with D perhaps matching TRBD1 (5 bases). V was clipped by 4 bases and J by 2 bases, with 11 bases between them. Germline CDR1 and CDR2: MNHNS and SASEGT. The CDR3 length is 14 residues.

This clonotype has a count of ten or more. CDR3 region: CASSPSQVITSGRYEQYF. Here the CDR3 DNA reads TGTGCCAGCAGCCCGAGCCAGGTGATTACTAGCGGGAGATACGAGCAGTACTTC. This chain links TRBV3-1 with TRBJ2-7; 11 bases fit TRBD2. The CDR3 contains 18 residues. V was pared by 4 bases and J by 4 bases, with 15 bases of the junction left unmatched. CDR1 and CDR2 (germline): LGHDT, YNNKEL (reference sequence).

This clonotype was seen only a few times. This chain connects TRBV20-1 to TRBJ2-1; 8 nucleotides agree with TRBD2. V was pared by 5 bases and J by 0 bases, with 3 bases of the junction left unmatched. This CDR3 region has 14 residues. Germline V gene sequence: CDR1 DFQATT, CDR2 SNEGSKA (reference sequence). Here the CDR3 DNA reads TGCAGTGCTCCCGGGACTAGCTCCTACAATGAGCAGTTCTTC. Translated: CSAPGTSSYNEQFF.

This clonotype has a handful of counts. The rearrangement joins TRBV20-1 to TRBJ2-7; possibly TRBD1 for D (5 bases). Germline assignment: CDR1 DFQATT and CDR2 SNEGSKA (reference sequence). The germline V and J ends were trimmed by 4 bases and 3 bases, with 16 bases remaining between them. The CDR3 totals 14 residues. The CDR3 reads CSATPQGKGYEQYF. CDR3 coding DNA: TGCAGTGCTACCCCCCAGGGAAAAGGCTACGAGCAGTACTTC.

This clonotype occurred a few times. This chain links TRBV24-1 with TRBJ2-3; 11 nucleotides agree with TRBD1. The CDR3 is made up of 15 amino acids. Losses at the gene ends were 3 bases for V and 4 bases for J; bases not matched to a gene: 2. The germline V gene has CDR1 KGHDR and CDR2 SFDVKD. DNA for the CDR3: TGTGCCACCAGTGATCCGGGACAGGGGGCAGATACGCAGTATTTT. The encoded protein is CATSDPGQGADTQYF.

This clonotype was seen at least ten times. The chain has TRBV12-3 or TRBV12-4 and TRBJ2-5; 7 positions agree with TRBD1. V was pared by 5 bases and J by 2 bases, with 11 bases of the junction left unmatched. CDR3 size: 16 residues. DNA for the CDR3: TGTGCCAGCAGTCGGCATCGGACAGGCTCACAAGAGACCCAGTACTTC. Translated: CASSRHRTGSQETQYF.

The chain couples TRBV18 to TRBJ1-1, with D tentatively TRBD1 (5 bases). Germline CDR1 and CDR2: KGHSH and LQKENI. There are 15 residues in the CDR3. Trimming took off 1 base at V and 0 bases at J, with 9 bases between the two ends. In DNA, the CDR3 is TGTGCCAGCTCACCACGGGGCACCTTGAACACTGAAGCTTTCTTT. Its protein product is CASSPRGTLNTEAFF.

This clonotype has more than one count but fewer than ten. The rearrangement uses TRBV7-9 and TRBJ2-7; D call uncertain. Trimming cost V 2 bases and J 12 bases, with 14 bases left between them. From germline, CDR1 is SEHNR and CDR2 FQNEAQ (reference sequence). The CDR3 loop spans 12 amino acids. The CDR3 coding sequence is TGTGCCAGCAGCTTAACCACCTTCAGCATGTACTTC. Translating it yields CASSLTTFSMYF.

The rearrangement uses TRBV5-1 and TRBJ2-7; 11 nucleotides match TRBD1. Germline CDR1 SGHRS, CDR2 YFSETQ. After removal of 4 bases from V and 4 bases from J, the junction contained 10 bases not matched to a gene. The CDR3 totals 16 residues. The DNA for the CDR3 is TGCGCCAGCAGCGCCCCCCGGGACAGGGGGACATACGAGCAGTACTTC. Its translation is CASSAPRDRGTYEQYF.

This clonotype was seen a handful of times. This sequence joins TRBV14 and TRBJ1-5; D unresolved. Germline lookup yields CDR1 SGHDN and CDR2 FVKESK. Trimming removed 8 bases from V and 0 bases from J, with 11 bases in between. The CDR3 is made up of 14 amino acids. This CDR3 reads CASAVVYSNQPQHF. The DNA for the CDR3 is TGTGCCAGCGCAGTGGTGTATAGCAATCAGCCCCAGCATTTT.

This chain links TRBV5-1 with TRBJ2-1; D call uncertain. The V gene's germline CDR1 is SGHRS and CDR2 YFSETQ. Trimming removed 4 bases at V and 12 bases at J, with 14 bases between. The CDR3 length is 12 residues. The CDR3 loop is CASSLDRGRQFF. Here the CDR3 DNA reads TGCGCCAGCAGCCTGGACCGAGGAAGGCAGTTCTTC.

The chain combines TRBV6-6 with TRBJ2-6; D is unclear. The CDR3 is made up of 15 amino acids. V lost 5 bases, J lost 0 bases, and 8 bases lay in between. In germline, CDR1 is MNHNY, CDR2 SVGAGI (reference sequence). The CDR3 reads CASSPQISGANVLTF. CDR3 coding DNA: TGTGCCAGCAGTCCGCAGATCTCTGGGGCCAACGTCCTGACTTTC.

The chain uses TRBV4-1 and TRBJ1-6; 8 bases fit TRBD1. V gave up 0 bases and J gave up 0 bases; unmatched junction bases: 7. The CDR3 loop spans 19 amino acids. The germline CDR1 and CDR2 sequences are MGHRA and YSYEKL. CDR3 coding DNA: TGCGCCAGCAGCCAAGATGCGTGGGACAGGAGCTCCTATAATTCACCCCTCCACTTT. It specifies CASSQDAWDRSSYNSPLHF.

A few counts support this clonotype. The chain is built from TRBV12-3 or TRBV12-4 and TRBJ2-7, with D maybe TRBD1 (5 bases). Trimming took 2 bases from V and 2 from J, leaving 10 bases between them. The CDR3 has 14 amino acids. The CDR3 DNA reads TGTGCCAGCAGTTTAAGGGGTCCGACCTACGAGCAGTACTTC. Protein product: CASSLRGPTYEQYF.